Shown below are 17 T cell receptor beta chains from a single sample sequenced in a study of T-cell memory formation after mild COVID-19. TCRdb re-analysed the 5' RACE reads in MiXCR, keeping a single row per CDR3 protein. Here the sample spans about 350,000 distinct CDR3 sequences, 20% to 25% being singletons. The specimen sequenced was PBMCs or a T cell subset sorted from them (not recorded which). All receptors derive from a man younger than 35 who had mild COVID-19 (a few samples of this study predate the infection). Cell type and time point are not known.

The genes are TRBV28 and TRBJ2-1, with 8 bases that match TRBD1. Per germline, CDR1 MDHEN and CDR2 SYDVKM. CDR3 length equals 13 residues. Unmatched junction bases numbered 7, after V lost 7 bases and J lost 8 bases. This CDR3 is CASMRSGGHEQFF. CDR3 bases: TGTGCCAGCATGAGGTCAGGGGGCCATGAGCAGTTCTTC.

The J gene is TRBJ1-6, the V gene TRBV12-3 or TRBV12-4, with TRBD1 matching 7 bases. V shed 5 bases, J shed 10 bases, and the junction held 11 bases outside the gene matches. The CDR3 loop spans 15 amino acids. In DNA form, the CDR3 reads TGTGCCAGCAGTCCCCGGACAGGCAGGGAATCACCCCTCCACTTT. This sequence encodes CASSPRTGRESPLHF.

This clonotype was observed a few times. The chain has TRBV3-1 and TRBJ1-6; unclear D gene. Germline CDR1 is LGHDT and CDR2 is YNNKEL (reference sequence). Trimming took 2 bases from V and 7 from J, leaving 9 bases between them. The CDR3 totals 14 residues. CDR3 sequence reads: CASSQLGRNSPLHF. For the CDR3, the DNA is TGTGCCAGCAGCCAACTGGGTCGGAATTCACCCCTCCACTTT.

This clonotype has a handful of counts. The CDR3: CASSRVGTGEETQYF. CDR3 nucleotide sequence: TGTGCCAGCAGTCGCGTTGGGACAGGGGAAGAGACCCAGTACTTC. V gene TRBV6-6 combines with J gene TRBJ2-5; 10 nucleotides agree with TRBD1. The junction had 6 bases not matched to a gene; V was cut back by 5 bases and J by 3 bases. Germline values: CDR1 MNHNY, CDR2 SVGAGI (reference sequence). The CDR3 sequence is 15 residues long.

This clonotype was counted between two and nine times. V usage is TRBV5-8 and J usage is TRBJ1-5; possible D gene TRBD1, 6 bases. This CDR3 is built from 14 residues. Germline V lookup: CDR1 SGHTS, CDR2 YDEGEE. V gave up 2 bases and J gave up 9 bases, with 15 bases separating them. Written as DNA, the CDR3 is TGTGCCAGCAGCTTCCCTCGGGGCAGGGGGCCCCAGCATTTT. Translated, it gives CASSFPRGRGPQHF.

The sample holds a few counts of this clonotype. J is TRBJ2-1 and V is TRBV9, with 9 bases fitting TRBD2. Germline V CDR1 and CDR2: SGDLS, YYNGEE. This CDR3 region has 15 residues. J was trimmed by 2 bases and V by 6 bases; bases with no gene match: 6. CDR3 in amino acids: CASTSLAGPYNEQFF. DNA for the CDR3: TGTGCCAGCACCTCACTAGCGGGCCCCTACAATGAGCAGTTCTTC.

On this clonotype: The junction does not match germline at one end; this may be a read error. The rearrangement links TRBV12-3 or TRBV12-4 to TRBJ2-3, with D tentatively TRBD1 (5 bases). CDR3 length: 14 amino acids. This CDR3 is CANSQGSRTDTQYF. The CDR3 DNA follows: TGTGCCAACAGTCAGGGTTCCCGCACAGATACGCAGTATTTT.

V usage is TRBV20-1 and J usage is TRBJ2-1, with D unclear. Trimming shortened V by 6 bases and J by 9 bases, and 12 bases separated the two germline ends. This CDR3 has 11 residues. Per germline, CDR1 DFQATT and CDR2 SNEGSKA (reference sequence). This CDR3 is CSALLTTEQFF. CDR3 nucleotide sequence: TGCAGTGCCTTACTGACAACTGAGCAGTTCTTC.

There are a few counts of this clonotype. The chain uses TRBV5-6 and TRBJ1-4, with D tentatively TRBD1 (6 bases). The germline V gene encodes CDR1 SGHDT and CDR2 YYEEEE. The CDR3 has 15 amino acids. Trimming pared 0 bases from V and 6 bases from J, leaving 12 bases between. Written as DNA, the CDR3 is TGTGCCAGCAGCTTGGCCTGGACAGTAGATGAAAAACTGTTTTTT. This encodes CASSLAWTVDEKLFF.

The J gene is TRBJ2-3, the V gene TRBV5-4; possibly TRBD1 for D (6 bases). The CDR3 runs to 16 residues. CDR1 and CDR2 from the germline V gene are SGHNT and YYREEE (reference sequence). The V and J ends lost 2 bases and 0 bases respectively, with 13 bases between them. The DNA of the CDR3 is TGTGCCAGCAGCTTTCAGGGGCACCCGAGCACAGATACGCAGTATTTT. It yields the protein CASSFQGHPSTDTQYF.

The V and J genes are TRBV29-1 and TRBJ2-3; 16 positions match TRBD2. There are 21 residues in the CDR3. Trimming removed 4 bases from V and 2 bases from J; junction bases left unmatched: 18. Germline lookup yields CDR1 SQVTM and CDR2 ANQGSEA. In nucleotides, the CDR3 is TGCAGCGTTGCACAGGGGTCTTTCTTGGGACTAGCGGGGGGGACCACAGATACGCAGTATTTT. Translation gives CSVAQGSFLGLAGGTTDTQYF.

In its sample, this clonotype was seen a few times. This rearrangement joins TRBV7-2 to TRBJ2-1; D call uncertain. From germline, CDR1 is SGHTA and CDR2 FQGNSA. CDR3 length equals 14 residues. The V and J ends lost 1 base and 3 bases respectively, with 7 bases between them. CDR3: CASSLGYSYNEQFF. CDR3 DNA sequence: TGTGCCAGCAGCTTAGGGTACAGCTACAATGAGCAGTTCTTC.

A remark on this clonotype: Germline is not matched at one junction end, which may reflect a read error. The chain uses TRBV5-5 and TRBJ1-1; no clear D. The CDR3 loop spans 15 amino acids. In germline, CDR1 is SGHKS, CDR2 YYEKEE (reference sequence). CDR3 residues: CASSLNPLGLEWAGF. For the CDR3, the DNA is TGTGCCAGCAGCTTAAACCCGCTGGGCTTAGAGTGGGCTGGTTTT.

V and J are TRBV5-1 and TRBJ2-1; 7 bases match TRBD1. CDR3 length: 16 amino acids. V was clipped by 0 bases and J by 5 bases; unmatched bases: 8. Germline V gene lookup returns CDR1 SGHRS and CDR2 YFSETQ. CDR3 DNA: TGCGCCAGCAGCTTGGCCGCTACAGGGGTTAACAATGAGCAGTTCTTC. Its translation is CASSLAATGVNNEQFF.

This clonotype was counted at least ten times. The chain couples TRBV7-9 to TRBJ2-3; D not resolved. The V and J ends lost 3 bases and 0 bases respectively, with 7 bases between them. The CDR3 length is 14 residues. Germline loops: CDR1 SEHNR, CDR2 FQNEAQ (reference sequence). CDR3 DNA sequence: TGTGCCAGCAGCTTCATAACTAGCACAGATACGCAGTATTTT. Its translation: CASSFITSTDTQYF.

Only a few counts were recorded for this clonotype. The chain links TRBV7-9 to TRBJ2-2, with a weak D call TRBD1 (6 bases). CDR1 SEHNR and CDR2 FQNEAQ come from the germline V gene (reference sequence). V lost 5 bases, J lost 3 bases, and 19 bases lay in between. The CDR3 runs 17 residues. The CDR3 nucleotides read TGTGCCAGCAGCCAAAAAGATGGGGGCGCGGACACCGGGGAGCTGTTTTTT. It codes for CASSQKDGGADTGELFF.

This clonotype appeared once. The chain uses TRBV3-1 and TRBJ1-2; TRBD1 might be the D (5 bases). Germline assignment: CDR1 LGHDT and CDR2 YNNKEL (reference sequence). This CDR3 has 16 residues. Trimming removed 0 bases from V and 7 bases from J, with 18 bases in between. The CDR3 nucleotides read TGTGCCAGCAGCCAAGAATGGGCTGGGAGGGGCGGTGGCTACACCTTC. Amino acids: CASSQEWAGRGGGYTF.